These 30 T cell receptor beta chains were sequenced from one sample in a study of CD8 T cells in Susac syndrome. RNA, at roughly 0.45 to 1 ug, was reverse transcribed with random hexamers. TCRdb reprocessed the immunoSEQ multiplex PCR reads with MiXCR, giving one entry per CDR3 protein. In the table there are fewer than 200,000 distinct CDR3 sequences, approximately 94% of which are singletons. The sequencing sample was made of CD4+ T cells from PBMCs. The receptors were sampled from a human donor in good health.

This sequence joins TRBV9 and TRBJ2-3; no definite D call. V was pared by 1 base and J by 2 bases, with 8 bases between. The CDR3 is 14 amino acids. Germline CDR1 is SGDLS and CDR2 is YYNGEE. The CDR3 DNA follows: TGTGCCAGCAGCGTATTAACAGACACAGATACGCAGTATTTT. Translating gives CASSVLTDTDTQYF.

The rearrangement uses TRBV30 and TRBJ2-5, with D possibly being TRBD1 or TRBD2 (7 bases each). The CDR3 loop spans 16 amino acids. Germline V gene lookup returns CDR1 GTSNPN and CDR2 SVGIG (reference sequence). Trimming pared 4 bases from V and 0 bases from J, leaving 18 bases between. This CDR3 reads CAWMNQGGLYQETQYF. The CDR3 DNA follows: TGTGCCTGGATGAATCAGGGGGGACTATACCAAGAGACCCAGTACTTC.

The V call is TRBV29-1, the J call TRBJ1-2, with D maybe TRBD1 (5 bases). Germline V CDR1 and CDR2: SQVTM, ANQGSEA. Trimming took 4 bases from V and 1 from J, leaving 13 bases between them. The CDR3 spans 14 residues. This CDR3 reads CSVGLQGLNYGYTF. The DNA for the CDR3 is TGCAGCGTTGGACTCCAGGGACTTAACTATGGCTACACCTTC.

V gene TRBV20-1 combines with J gene TRBJ1-1; D not resolved. There are 12 residues in the CDR3. V was trimmed by 2 bases and J by 0 bases, leaving 4 bases between them. The germline V gene has CDR1 DFQATT and CDR2 SNEGSKA (reference sequence). The DNA for the CDR3 is TGCAGTGCTAGACGTTTGAACACTGAAGCTTTCTTT. Translating it yields CSARRLNTEAFF.

V usage is TRBV27 and J usage is TRBJ2-7; 8 positions agree with TRBD2. There are 15 residues in the CDR3. V was pared by 5 bases and J by 3 bases, with 9 bases of the junction left unmatched. CDR1 MNHEY and CDR2 SMNVEV come from the germline V gene (reference sequence). CDR3 loop: CASSLTLADLYEQYF. In nucleotides, the CDR3 is TGTGCCAGCAGTCTCACACTAGCGGATCTCTACGAGCAGTACTTC.

The chain couples TRBV30 to TRBJ1-1; the D gene is possibly TRBD1 (5 bases). This CDR3 spans 13 amino acids. V lost 3 bases, J lost 1 base, and 9 bases lay in between. Looked up from germline, CDR1 is GTSNPN and CDR2 is SVGIG (reference sequence). CDR3 coding DNA: TGTGCCTGGAGCCGCGGACAGAACACTGAAGCTTTCTTT. Protein product: CAWSRGQNTEAFF.

V gene TRBV30 combines with J gene TRBJ2-3, with D possibly TRBD2 on 6 matching bases. The CDR3 runs 12 residues. Trimming cost V 3 bases and J 5 bases, with 9 bases left between them. Germline values: CDR1 GTSNPN, CDR2 SVGIG (reference sequence). The CDR3 DNA reads TGTGCCTGGAGCAGACTAGGAGATACGCAGTATTTT. Translation: CAWSRLGDTQYF.

The rearrangement links TRBV30 to TRBJ1-2; unclear D gene. V was clipped by 3 bases and J by 5 bases, with 4 bases between them. The germline V gene has CDR1 GTSNPN and CDR2 SVGIG (reference sequence). The CDR3 is made up of 10 amino acids. The CDR3 DNA sequence: TGTGCCTGGAGGGAGTATGGCTACACCTTC. This gives the protein CAWREYGYTF.

The count of this clonotype is one. V gene TRBV7-9 combines with J gene TRBJ2-2; a possible D gene is TRBD2 (5 bases). The CDR3 totals 15 residues. Looked up from germline, CDR1 is SEHNR and CDR2 is FQNEAQ (reference sequence). V shed 0 bases and J shed 6 bases, with 11 bases lying between them. The CDR3 nucleotides read TGTGCCAGCAGCTTAGCAGTCTTGGAGGCCGGGGAGCTGTTTTTT. It encodes CASSLAVLEAGELFF.

This chain connects TRBV14 to TRBJ1-2; 9 nucleotides agree with TRBD1. This CDR3 has 13 amino acids. The germline V gene encodes CDR1 SGHDN and CDR2 FVKESK. Germline trimming cut 3 bases from V and 13 bases from J; bases unmatched to any gene: 9. CDR3 coding DNA: TGTGCCAGCAGCCAGCGCCTGGACAGGGGACCCACCTTC. Residues: CASSQRLDRGPTF.

The V gene is TRBV11-3, the J gene TRBJ1-1, with D tentatively TRBD1 (5 bases). Trimming pared 3 bases from V and 0 bases from J, leaving 8 bases between. CDR3 length equals 14 residues. Looked up from germline, CDR1 is SGHNT and CDR2 is YENEEA. The CDR3 is CASSLGRMNTEAFF. CDR3 DNA: TGTGCCAGCAGCTTGGGACGGATGAACACTGAAGCTTTCTTT.

The chain has TRBV27 and TRBJ2-7; D might be TRBD2 (5 bases). CDR1 is MNHEY and CDR2 is SMNVEV in the germline V gene (reference sequence). The V gene lost 3 bases and the J gene lost 2 bases, with 11 bases spanning the gap. CDR3 length equals 14 residues. The DNA of the CDR3 is TGTGCCAGCAGTTTCCAGCGGAGAACCTACGAGCAGTACTTC. Translation: CASSFQRRTYEQYF.

The chain links TRBV6-2 or TRBV6-3 to TRBJ2-1, with D possibly TRBD2 on 6 matching bases. Germline CDR1 is MNHEY and CDR2 is SVGEGT. CDR3 length: 17 amino acids. Trimming took 5 bases from V and 3 from J, leaving 20 bases between them. CDR3 bases: TGTGCCAGCAGTCAACCTGGGGCGGGGCGGCGCTACAATGAGCAGTTCTTC. Its translation is CASSQPGAGRRYNEQFF.

For this clonotype: Mismatch with germline at one junction end may stem from a read error. This sequence joins TRBV23-1 and TRBJ2-1; no reliable D call. TRBV23-1 is an ORF, and what it does is uncertain. The CDR3 totals 11 residues. CDR3 in DNA: TGCGCCAGAAGTCGGGTCAATGAGCAGTTCTTC. Its translation is CARSRVNEQFF.

The V gene is TRBV7-6, the J gene TRBJ2-3, with 14 bases identical to TRBD2. This CDR3 spans 17 amino acids. The germline V gene has CDR1 SGHVS and CDR2 FNYEAQ. The V segment lost 5 bases and the J segment 6 bases; nucleotides outside the gene matches: 10. CDR3: CASSTQGLAGEEDTQYF. The CDR3 coding sequence is TGTGCCAGCAGCACCCAGGGACTAGCGGGAGAGGAGGATACGCAGTATTTT.

The genes are TRBV27 and TRBJ1-5; 8 bases are shared with TRBD1. The ends lost 4 bases at V and 2 bases at J; junction bases unmatched: 7. CDR3 length: 16 residues. The germline gives CDR1 MNHEY, CDR2 SMNVEV (reference sequence). DNA for the CDR3: TGTGCCAGCAGTTCGACAGGGGACGTGGGCAATCAGCCCCAGCATTTT. This translates into CASSSTGDVGNQPQHF.

The V call is TRBV7-9, the J call TRBJ2-7; unclear D gene. The CDR3 extends over 14 amino acids. From germline, CDR1 is SEHNR and CDR2 FQNEAQ (reference sequence). The germline V and J ends were trimmed by 3 bases and 3 bases, with 12 bases remaining between them. The CDR3 loop is CASSLERISYEQYF. Written as DNA, the CDR3 is TGTGCCAGCAGCTTGGAGCGAATTAGCTACGAGCAGTACTTC.

V and J are TRBV28 and TRBJ2-1; 7 positions agree with TRBD2. The V gene's germline CDR1 is MDHEN and CDR2 SYDVKM. The CDR3 runs to 16 residues. Germline trimming cut 2 bases from V and 0 bases from J; bases unmatched to any gene: 4. Here the CDR3 reads CASSLGGVSSYNEQFF. CDR3 sequence (DNA): TGTGCCAGCAGTTTAGGGGGGGTGAGCTCCTACAATGAGCAGTTCTTC.

This clonotype appeared a single time. The V and J genes are TRBV2 and TRBJ1-5; a weak D match, TRBD1 (5 bases). The CDR3 runs 14 residues. The V end lost 5 bases, the J end lost 3 bases, and 11 bases lay between the germline ends. Germline V lookup: CDR1 SNHLY, CDR2 FYNNEI. The CDR3 sequence is CASSKGLSNQPQHF. Here the CDR3 DNA reads TGTGCCAGCAGTAAGGGACTGTCCAATCAGCCCCAGCATTTT.

The genes are TRBV18 and TRBJ2-1, with 7 bases fitting TRBD1. The germline CDR1 and CDR2 sequences are KGHSH and LQKENI. The CDR3 loop spans 15 amino acids. Trimming removed 6 bases from V and 5 bases from J; junction bases left unmatched: 10. The CDR3 coding sequence is TGTGCCAGCTCTGTCTCGGGACAGCCGAACAATGAGCAGTTCTTC. This sequence encodes CASSVSGQPNNEQFF.

The chain uses TRBV11-2 and TRBJ2-7, with no clear D. The CDR3 totals 14 residues. V lost 1 base, J lost 2 bases, and 9 bases lay in between. The germline CDR1 and CDR2 sequences are SGHAT and FQNNGV. The CDR3 DNA sequence: TGTGCCAGCAGCTTAGGTCACAGCACCTACGAGCAGTACTTC. Residues: CASSLGHSTYEQYF. Based on the CDR3 plus reference TRBV11-2 and TRBJ2-7, the full variable domain is EAGVAQSPRYKIIEKRQSVAFWCNPISGHATLYWYQQILGQGPKLLIQFQNNGVVDDSQLPKDRFSAERLKGVDSTLKIQPAKLEDSAVYLCASSLGHSTYEQYFGPGTRLTVT.

V and J are TRBV20-1 and TRBJ2-2; 7 bases line up with TRBD2. Germline V gene data show CDR1 as DFQATT and CDR2 as SNEGSKA (reference sequence). The CDR3 length is 15 residues. The J segment lost 3 bases and the V segment lost 3 bases, leaving 7 bases of the junction unmatched. CDR3 coding DNA: TGCAGTGCTAGGGCGACTAGCCCCGACACCGGGGAGCTGTTTTTT. It yields the protein CSARATSPDTGELFF.

The V call is TRBV3-1, the J call TRBJ1-2; D gene ambiguous. Trimming took off 2 bases at V and 6 bases at J, with 4 bases between the two ends. This CDR3 has 11 residues. Germline V lookup: CDR1 LGHDT, CDR2 YNNKEL (reference sequence). The CDR3 here is CASSQLHGYTF. DNA for the CDR3: TGTGCCAGCAGCCAACTACATGGCTACACCTTC.

The CDR3 protein is CASTPDGTYEQYF. DNA of the CDR3: TGTGCCAGCACCCCGGACGGAACCTACGAGCAGTACTTC. The rearrangement uses TRBV6-5 and TRBJ2-7, with D uncertain. Trimming took 7 bases from V and 2 from J, leaving 12 bases between them. The CDR3 extends over 13 amino acids. Germline V gene lookup returns CDR1 MNHEY and CDR2 SVGAGI.

This chain links TRBV20-1 with TRBJ2-2, with TRBD1 matching 7 bases. The CDR3 has 15 residues. Germline lookup yields CDR1 DFQATT and CDR2 SNEGSKA (reference sequence). V gave up 6 bases and J gave up 6 bases; unmatched junction bases: 13. The CDR3 region is CSARPDREYAGELFF. The CDR3 DNA reads TGCAGTGCCCGACCCGACAGGGAGTATGCCGGGGAGCTGTTTTTT.

The gene calls are TRBV29-1 and TRBJ1-1; TRBD1 might be the D (6 bases). V was trimmed by 6 bases and J by 3 bases, leaving 14 bases between them. The germline gives CDR1 SQVTM, CDR2 ANQGSEA. The CDR3 has 13 amino acids. The CDR3 reads CSVLQGGDTEAFF. CDR3 sequence (DNA): TGCAGCGTCCTACAGGGAGGGGACACTGAAGCTTTCTTT.

The V gene is TRBV3-1, the J gene TRBJ2-2; TRBD1 agrees at 10 bases. The CDR3 covers 16 residues. Germline CDR1 is LGHDT and CDR2 is YNNKEL (reference sequence). J was trimmed by 0 bases and V by 4 bases; bases with no gene match: 2. The CDR3 reads CASSRGQGANTGELFF. The CDR3 nucleotides are TGTGCCAGCAGCCGAGGACAGGGGGCGAACACCGGGGAGCTGTTTTTT.

This clonotype has just one count. The rearrangement joins TRBV30 to TRBJ2-1; D is perhaps TRBD1 or TRBD2 (5 bases each). The CDR3 has 14 residues. V lost 5 bases, J lost 0 bases, and 11 bases lay in between. From germline, CDR1 is GTSNPN and CDR2 SVGIG (reference sequence). The CDR3 sequence is CAWGPGSSYNEQFF. CDR3 bases: TGTGCCTGGGGTCCAGGGAGCTCCTACAATGAGCAGTTCTTC.

This rearrangement joins TRBV28 to TRBJ2-1, with D maybe TRBD1 (6 bases). The CDR3 has 16 amino acids. Germline V gives CDR1 MDHEN, CDR2 SYDVKM. Trimming stripped 2 bases from V and 4 bases from J, with 15 bases between. Here the CDR3 DNA reads TGTGCCAGCAGTTTACGGGACACAAGACCATACAATGAGCAGTTCTTC. This codes for CASSLRDTRPYNEQFF.

The genes are TRBV30 and TRBJ2-1; TRBD2 agrees at 11 bases. This CDR3 is built from 13 residues. Germline CDR1 is GTSNPN and CDR2 is SVGIG (reference sequence). The trim removed 3 bases at V and 9 bases at J, leaving 4 bases unmatched. The CDR3 loop is CAWRLAGVLEQFF. CDR3 bases: TGTGCCTGGAGACTAGCGGGAGTTCTTGAGCAGTTCTTC.